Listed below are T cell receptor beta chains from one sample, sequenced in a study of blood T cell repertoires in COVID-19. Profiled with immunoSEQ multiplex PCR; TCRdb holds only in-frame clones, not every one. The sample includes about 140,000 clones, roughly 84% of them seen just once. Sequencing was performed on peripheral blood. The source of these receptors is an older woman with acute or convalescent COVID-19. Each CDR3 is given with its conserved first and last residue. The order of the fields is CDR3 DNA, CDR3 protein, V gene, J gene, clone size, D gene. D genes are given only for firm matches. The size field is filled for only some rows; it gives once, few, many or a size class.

TGTGCCAGCAGTGTAGACTCCGGGACTAGGATTGGTGAGCAGTTCTTC	CASSVDSGTRIGEQFF	TRBV6-1	TRBJ2-1	.	TRBD2
TGTGCCAGCAGCCAAGGGGGGCAGTACGAGCAGTACTTC	CASSQGGQYEQYF	TRBV3-1/TRBV3-2	TRBJ2-7	.	.
TGTGCCAGCAGTTACGCAGGGTTGGGCGAGCAGTACTTC	CASSYAGLGEQYF	TRBV6-5	TRBJ2-7	.	.
TGCAGTGCTAGTTCCCAACTAGCGGGGGGGAGCACAGATACGCAGTATTTT	CSASSQLAGGSTDTQYF	TRBV20-1	TRBJ2-3	.	TRBD2
TGCGCCAGCAGCCCCGGGACAGCCAGCTATAATTCACCCCTCCACTTT	CASSPGTASYNSPLHF	TRBV4-1	TRBJ1-6	.	TRBD1
TGCGCCAGCAGCTCCACAGGGCCTTGGGGGGCCAACGTCCTGACTTTC	CASSSTGPWGANVLTF	TRBV5-1	TRBJ2-6	.	.
TGTGCCAGCCAACGGCAGGGGGCCACGAACGACGAGCAGTACTTC	CASQRQGATNDEQYF	TRBV19	TRBJ2-7	.	TRBD1
TGTGCCAGCAGCTTAAATCCTCGGGCTAGCGGGGAGACCCAGTACTTC	CASSLNPRASGETQYF	TRBV7-8	TRBJ2-5	.	TRBD2
TGCGCCAGTAGCCGGGACAGGGGAGGGGATGAGCAGTTCTTC	CASSRDRGGDEQFF	TRBV10-1	TRBJ2-1	.	TRBD1
TGTGCCAGCAGCAACGACTGGAATTCACCCCTCCACTTT	CASSNDWNSPLHF	TRBV13	TRBJ1-6	.	.
TGTGCCAGCAGTTACTCGGACAGGGGGGACTATGGCTACACCTTC	CASSYSDRGDYGYTF	TRBV6-5	TRBJ1-2	.	TRBD1
TGTGCCAGCAGTTTCGCCGAGAATAGCAATCAGCCCCAGCATTTT	CASSFAENSNQPQHF	TRBV28	TRBJ1-5	.	.
TGTGCCAGTAGTAGCGGTATGAACACCGGGGAGCTGTTTTTT	CASSSGMNTGELFF	TRBV19	TRBJ2-2	once	.
TGTGCCAGCAGTTACTCCGCCTCAGGACAGATCTACGAGCAGTACTTC	CASSYSASGQIYEQYF	TRBV6-2/TRBV6-3	TRBJ2-7	.	.
TGTGCCAGCACCTTCGAAACGCGATCGGACTGGGGCAATGAGCAGTTCTTC	CASTFETRSDWGNEQFF	TRBV7-2	TRBJ2-1	.	.
TGTGCCAGCAGCTTATCCAGGGTCCCTTACGATGAGCAGTTCTTC	CASSLSRVPYDEQFF	TRBV11-2	TRBJ2-1	.	.
TGCGCCAGCAGCTGGGGGGACTTTCACACCCGGGGTACGCAGTATTTT	CASSWGDFHTRGTQYF	TRBV5-1	TRBJ2-3	.	.
TGTGCCAGCAGCTTAGGGGCGGAGACCCAGTACTTC	CASSLGAETQYF	TRBV11-1	TRBJ2-5	.	.
TGTGCCAGCAGCGGCGGGCCGGGGTCAACTAATGAAAAACTGTTTTTT	CASSGGPGSTNEKLFF	TRBV3-1/TRBV3-2	TRBJ1-4	.	.
TGTGCCAGCAGGACTACCCACGGTGGCTACACCTTC	CASRTTHGGYTF	TRBV6-1	TRBJ1-2	.	.
TGCGCCAGCAGTTCGACTCTCGCGACAGGGGGAAGCCCTCGTTCCGGCTACACCTTC	CASSSTLATGGSPRSGYTF	TRBV5-1	TRBJ1-2	.	TRBD1
TGTGCCAGCAGCCGGCCGGGGGGCCCGCCATCCGGTACGCAGTATTTT	CASSRPGGPPSGTQYF	TRBV11-2	TRBJ2-3	.	.
TGTGCCAGCAGTTACGGGGCGGGGAGCCCCTACGAGCAGTACTTC	CASSYGAGSPYEQYF	TRBV6-5	TRBJ2-7	.	.
TGTGCCAGCAGCTTTGGGGGGAGCGAGCAGTACTTC	CASSFGGSEQYF	TRBV11-1	TRBJ2-7	.	.
TGTGCCAGTCATAAACAGGGGGCATGGGAAAAACTGTTTTTT	CASHKQGAWEKLFF	TRBV28	TRBJ1-4	.	TRBD1
TGCGCCAGCAGTGACCCAGGGGTAACTGAGCAGTTCTTC	CASSDPGVTEQFF	TRBV10-2	TRBJ2-1	.	.
TGTGCCAGCAGCCCTAGGGGGGGTCAATCCTCTGGAAACACCATATATTTT	CASSPRGGQSSGNTIYF	TRBV7-6	TRBJ1-3	.	.
TGTGCCAGCAGCTCAAACCGGGACACCAGGGACCACTACGAGCAGTACTTC	CASSSNRDTRDHYEQYF	TRBV11-3	TRBJ2-7	.	.